The sequence of this T cell receptor beta chain was determined in a study of T cells after yellow fever vaccination. Making TCR cDNA involved 5'RACE template switching, which added UMIs and a universal primer site. From the 5' RACE reads, TCRdb called clonotypes with MiXCR, one entry per CDR3 protein. The table shows about 300,000 distinct CDR3 sequences, with approximately 8% occurring only once. Trimming removed 2 bases at V and 5 bases at J, with 12 bases between. CDR3 length: 14 residues. Germline V gene sequence: CDR1 SGHTA, CDR2 FQGNSA. This clonotype was recorded at least ten times. The rearrangement links TRBV7-2 to TRBJ1-2; tentatively, D is TRBD1 (6 bases). The source material was CD4+ T cells sorted from PBMCs, sampled 5 days after the yellow fever booster vaccination. The receptor was derived from a man aged 18 to 29 who received the YFV17D yellow fever vaccine. CDR3 bases: TGTGCCAGCAGCTTATCAGGGGCTGGGTATGGCTACACCTTC. Its translation is CASSLSGAGYGYTF.